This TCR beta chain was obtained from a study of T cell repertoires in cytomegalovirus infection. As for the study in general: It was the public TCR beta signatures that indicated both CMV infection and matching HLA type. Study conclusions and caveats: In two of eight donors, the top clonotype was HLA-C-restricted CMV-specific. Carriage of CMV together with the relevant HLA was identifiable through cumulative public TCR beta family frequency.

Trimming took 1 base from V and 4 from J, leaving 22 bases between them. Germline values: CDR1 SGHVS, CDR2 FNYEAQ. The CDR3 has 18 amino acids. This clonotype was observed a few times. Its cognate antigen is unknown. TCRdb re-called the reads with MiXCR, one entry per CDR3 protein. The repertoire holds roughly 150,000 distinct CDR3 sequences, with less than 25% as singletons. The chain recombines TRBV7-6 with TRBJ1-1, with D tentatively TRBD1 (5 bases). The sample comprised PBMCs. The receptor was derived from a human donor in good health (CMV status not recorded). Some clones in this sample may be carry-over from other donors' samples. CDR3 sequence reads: CASSLEGPRVSLLTEAFF. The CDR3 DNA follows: TGTGCCAGCAGCTTAGAGGGGCCCAGGGTTAGCCTCCTCACTGAAGCTTTCTTT.